These T cell receptor beta chains were read from a single sample in a study of patients and donors after allogeneic stem cell transplantation. From the RT-PCR reads, TCRdb called clonotypes with MiXCR, one entry per CDR3 protein. Of 920,000 or so distinct CDR3 sequences in the sample, approximately 19% are singletons; the top ten hold roughly 6%. Sequencing input: blood, either unsorted or a sorted T cell fraction (not recorded which). These receptors were obtained from a human donor who was either an allogeneic HSCT recipient or a stem cell or donor lymphocyte infusion donor (not recorded which). It is not recorded whose cells these are; they may come from a transplant donor. CDR3s include the opening cysteine and the closing phenylalanine or tryptophan. D genes are given only for firm matches. Clone sizes are given selectively: once, few, many, or a class where the clone is expanded.

J gene	V gene	D gene	clone size	CDR3 length	CDR3 protein	CDR3 DNA
TRBJ1-6	TRBV12-3/TRBV12-4	TRBD1	-	15	CASRVRGTGDSPLHF	TGTGCCAGCAGGGTGCGGGGGACAGGGGACTCACCCCTCCACTTT
TRBJ2-3	TRBV11-2	-	-	15	CASSSPEKAVDTQYF	TGTGCCAGCAGCTCGCCTGAAAAGGCAGTGGATACGCAGTATTTT
TRBJ2-1	TRBV7-9	-	few	16	CASSLGVDSVFNEQFF	TGTGCCAGCAGCTTAGGGGTGGACAGCGTATTCAATGAGCAGTTCTTC
TRBJ2-4	TRBV10-3	-	few	14	CAISSSPLGDIQYF	TGTGCCATCAGCAGTTCTCCCCTGGGGGACATTCAGTACTTC
TRBJ2-1	TRBV9	TRBD2	few	17	CASSFRTSGGLPNEQFF	TGTGCCAGCAGCTTCCGGACTAGCGGGGGCCTCCCCAATGAGCAGTTCTTC
TRBJ2-6	TRBV7-9	-	few	14	CASPDSSGANVLTF	TGTGCCAGCCCGGATAGCTCTGGGGCCAACGTCCTGACTTTC
TRBJ1-3	TRBV20-1	TRBD1	-	16	CSARDYVRTGGNTIYF	TGCAGTGCTAGAGATTATGTGCGGACAGGAGGAAACACCATATATTTT
TRBJ2-1	TRBV4-3	-	few	14	CASSQELRSGEQFF	TGCGCCAGCAGCCAAGAGTTGAGGTCTGGTGAGCAGTTCTTC
TRBJ1-4	TRBV20-1	-	few	15	CSASGGKMTNEKLFF	TGCAGTGCTAGTGGAGGGAAGATGACTAATGAAAAACTGTTTTTT
TRBJ1-2	TRBV7-2	-	-	15	CASSFERPVGYGYTF	TGTGCCAGCAGCTTCGAGAGGCCGGTTGGCTATGGCTACACCTTC
TRBJ2-1	TRBV10-3	TRBD1	few	13	CAINPGGYNEQFF	TGTGCCATCAATCCAGGGGGCTACAATGAGCAGTTCTTC
TRBJ2-7	TRBV6-2/TRBV6-3	TRBD1	once	15	CASIDLGTGFYEQYF	TGTGCCAGCATTGACCTCGGGACAGGGTTTTACGAGCAGTACTTC
TRBJ1-2	TRBV20-1	TRBD1	-	14	CSARGPQTGNGYTF	TGCAGTGCTAGGGGTCCCCAGACAGGGAACGGCTACACCTTC
TRBJ1-5	TRBV20-1	-	-	13	CSAFVESNQPQHF	TGCAGTGCTTTCGTCGAGAGCAATCAGCCCCAGCATTTT
TRBJ2-7	TRBV24-1	-	-	13	CATSTWAAAEQYF	TGTGCCACCAGTACTTGGGCCGCTGCCGAGCAGTACTTC
TRBJ2-5	TRBV24-1	TRBD1	-	18	CATSDLAASYRGQETQYF	TGTGCCACCAGTGATTTGGCCGCGTCCTACAGGGGGCAAGAGACCCAGTACTTC
TRBJ1-5	TRBV9	-	few	13	CASSPDINQPQHF	TGTGCCAGCAGCCCAGACATAAATCAGCCCCAGCATTTT
TRBJ1-6	TRBV9	-	few	15	CASSVSHTSNSPLHF	TGTGCCAGCAGCGTAAGCCACACATCCAATTCACCCCTCCACTTT
TRBJ1-2	TRBV12-3/TRBV12-4	-	few	17	CASSLVPDPRGGHGYTF	TGTGCCAGCAGTTTAGTCCCGGACCCCCGAGGCGGGCACGGCTACACCTTC
TRBJ1-1	TRBV6-1	-	few	14	CASRGRLRNTEAFF	TGTGCCAGCAGGGGTCGGCTCCGGAACACTGAAGCTTTCTTT
TRBJ2-5	TRBV29-1	-	many	13	CSAKPRTQETQYF	TGCAGCGCGAAGCCACGTACCCAAGAGACCCAGTACTTC
TRBJ2-3	TRBV6-5	-	-	15	CASSYRVRNPDTQYF	TGTGCCAGCAGTTACAGGGTCAGGAATCCAGATACGCAGTATTTT
TRBJ1-1	TRBV10-3	-	-	15	CAITGQPKMNTEAFF	TGTGCCATCACCGGACAGCCGAAGATGAACACTGAAGCTTTCTTT
TRBJ2-3	TRBV6-2/TRBV6-3	-	few	11	CASRLGDTQYF	TGTGCCAGCAGGTTAGGAGATACGCAGTATTTT
TRBJ2-7	TRBV6-1	-	-	12	CASKRQTYEQYF	TGTGCCAGCAAGAGACAGACCTACGAGCAGTACTTC
TRBJ1-4	TRBV12-3/TRBV12-4	-	many	12	CASSRYDEKLFF	TGTGCCAGCAGTCGCTACGATGAAAAACTGTTTTTT
TRBJ1-2	TRBV27	-	-	12	CASGLPSAGYTF	TGTGCCAGCGGGCTCCCGTCCGCTGGCTACACCTTC
TRBJ2-7	TRBV19	-	few	12	CASSQTSYGQYF	TGTGCCAGTAGTCAAACCTCCTATGGGCAGTACTTC
TRBJ1-4	TRBV4-3	TRBD1	-	14	CASSQGQGNEKLFF	TGCGCCAGCAGCCAAGGACAGGGAAATGAAAAACTGTTTTTT
TRBJ1-1	TRBV12-3/TRBV12-4	-	-	15	CASSLDWGMNTEAFF	TGTGCCAGCAGTTTAGATTGGGGCATGAACACTGAAGCTTTCTTT
TRBJ2-7	TRBV20-1	-	-	14	CSAYRAPIVYEQYF	TGCAGTGCCTACCGGGCCCCCATTGTCTACGAGCAGTACTTC
TRBJ2-7	TRBV12-3/TRBV12-4	-	many	14	CASSRTQGSNEQYF	TGTGCCAGCAGCAGGACTCAGGGAAGCAACGAGCAGTACTTC
TRBJ1-4	TRBV5-5	-	-	14	CASSSYRENEKLFF	TGTGCCAGCAGCTCTTACAGAGAGAATGAAAAACTGTTTTTT
TRBJ2-7	TRBV20-1	-	-	11	CSASVGFEQYF	TGCAGTGCTAGTGTAGGGTTCGAGCAGTACTTC
TRBJ2-7	TRBV6-5	-	few	15	CASSYSRGANYEQYF	TGTGCCAGCAGTTACTCCCGGGGGGCGAACTACGAGCAGTACTTC
TRBJ2-1	TRBV5-1	TRBD1	-	16	CASSSLDRGLGDEQFF	TGCGCCAGCAGCTCACTGGACAGGGGGCTAGGGGATGAGCAGTTCTTC
TRBJ2-1	TRBV11-2	-	-	14	CASSGTQRSNEQFF	TGTGCCAGCAGCGGGACTCAGCGGTCCAATGAGCAGTTCTTC
TRBJ2-3	TRBV20-1	-	few	19	CSARPMVHPSRVSTDTQYF	TGCAGTGCTAGACCTATGGTCCATCCTAGCCGGGTTAGCACAGATACGCAGTATTTT
TRBJ1-5	TRBV20-1	-	-	15	CSAREGNRGNQPQHF	TGCAGTGCTAGAGAGGGGAACAGAGGCAATCAGCCCCAGCATTTT
TRBJ1-6	TRBV5-6	-	-	15	CASSLDRGINSPLHF	TGTGCCAGCAGCTTGGATCGGGGGATTAATTCACCCCTCCACTTT
TRBJ2-1	TRBV7-2	-	few	13	CASSLVNAGEQFF	TGTGCCAGCAGCTTAGTGAACGCGGGTGAGCAGTTCTTC
TRBJ2-7	TRBV23-1	-	once	13	CASIGQGNYEQYF	TGCGCCAGCATAGGGCAGGGCAACTACGAGCAGTACTTC
TRBJ2-1	TRBV9	-	-	16	CASSVVADRPNNEQFF	TGTGCCAGCAGCGTAGTGGCGGACCGTCCGAACAATGAGCAGTTCTTC
TRBJ2-3	TRBV12-3/TRBV12-4	-	many	13	CASSPDRTDTQYF	TGTGCCAGCAGCCCAGACCGGACAGATACGCAGTATTTT
TRBJ2-7	TRBV27	TRBD1	-	14	CASSFGTGLFEQYF	TGTGCCAGCAGTTTCGGGACAGGACTTTTCGAGCAGTACTTC
TRBJ1-3	TRBV7-6	-	-	18	CASSLYRSSGFSGNTIYF	TGTGCCAGCAGCTTATACAGAAGTTCAGGGTTCTCTGGAAACACCATATATTTT
TRBJ2-2	TRBV12-3/TRBV12-4	-	-	15	CASSLVSFITGELFF	TGTGCCAGCAGTTTAGTATCTTTTATCACCGGGGAGCTGTTTTTT
TRBJ2-1	TRBV4-3	TRBD2	-	16	CASSQEAAGGLREQFF	TGCGCCAGCAGCCAAGAGGCGGCGGGGGGTCTTAGGGAGCAGTTCTTC
TRBJ1-2	TRBV6-1	-	few	13	CASTAGLLVGYTF	TGTGCCAGCACTGCGGGACTCCTGGTTGGCTACACCTTC
TRBJ1-3	TRBV30	-	-	13	CAWIQMSGNTIYF	TGTGCCTGGATTCAGATGTCCGGAAACACCATATATTTT
TRBJ1-2	TRBV2	TRBD1	-	16	CASSDATTGILYGYTF	TGTGCCAGCAGTGATGCAACGACAGGGATCCTATATGGCTACACCTTC
TRBJ2-7	TRBV20-1	TRBD1	-	12	CSGDRGLHEQYF	TGCAGCGGGGACAGGGGGCTCCACGAGCAGTACTTC
TRBJ2-3	TRBV24-1	-	-	11	CATRDSDTQYF	TGTGCCACCAGGGACAGTGATACGCAGTATTTT
TRBJ2-1	TRBV10-3	TRBD1	-	14	CAIRRQGKVDEQFF	TGTGCCATCAGGAGACAGGGTAAGGTGGATGAGCAGTTCTTC
TRBJ2-6	TRBV24-1	-	-	15	CATRGSGAGANVLTF	TGTGCCACCAGGGGGTCGGGGGCTGGGGCCAACGTCCTGACTTTC